Below are 32 T cell receptor beta chains sequenced from a single sample in a study of identical twins. TCRdb passed the 5' RACE reads through MiXCR, listing each CDR3 protein once. The sample lists 750,000 to 950,000 distinct CDR3 sequences, about 12% seen once, with roughly 1.5% in the top ten. These sequences were also reported in another study, on yellow fever vaccine responses in identical twins.

What was sequenced was PBMCs. The receptors come from a woman in her late teens or twenties in good health.

This clonotype was seen repeatedly, ten times or more. The chain uses TRBV29-1 and TRBJ2-2; the D is unclear. The V and J ends lost 4 bases and 6 bases respectively, with 15 bases between them. The CDR3 runs to 14 residues. The V gene's germline CDR1 is SQVTM and CDR2 ANQGSEA. The CDR3 spells CSVVAGSVSGELFF. The CDR3, as DNA: TGCAGCGTTGTAGCAGGCTCGGTTTCCGGGGAGCTGTTTTTT.

The rearrangement links TRBV12-3 or TRBV12-4 to TRBJ2-6; D remains ambiguous. This CDR3 has 17 amino acids. Trimming took off 4 bases at V and 0 bases at J, with 13 bases between the two ends. CDR3 DNA: TGTGCCAGCAGTTCTAACCCGACACTCTCTGGGGCCAACGTCCTGACTTTC. Translated, it gives CASSSNPTLSGANVLTF.

This clonotype has more than one count but fewer than ten. The chain employs TRBV20-1 and TRBJ1-1; D is possibly TRBD1 (5 bases). This CDR3 spans 14 amino acids. Trimming took off 3 bases at V and 1 base at J, with 12 bases between the two ends. Germline CDR1 is DFQATT and CDR2 is SNEGSKA (reference sequence). The CDR3 loop reads CSARDKGENTEAFF. CDR3 nucleotides: TGCAGTGCTAGGGACAAGGGCGAGAACACTGAAGCTTTCTTT.

This clonotype appeared a few times. V usage is TRBV3-1 and J usage is TRBJ2-2, with D perhaps TRBD1 or TRBD2 (5 bases each). Trimming left V 7 bases short and J 4 bases short, with 19 bases between. CDR1 and CDR2 (germline): LGHDT, YNNKEL (reference sequence). The CDR3 sequence is 16 residues long. This chain's CDR3 is CASTPPSGQGTGELFF. The CDR3 coding sequence is TGTGCCAGCACCCCGCCGTCGGGGCAGGGCACCGGGGAGCTGTTTTTT.

The chain joins TRBV3-1 to TRBJ2-1; the D is unclear. Germline-derived CDR1 and CDR2 are LGHDT and YNNKEL (reference sequence). The CDR3 consists of 16 residues. V lost 4 bases and J lost 0, with 13 bases in between. CDR3 in DNA: TGTGCCAGCAGCCCTCAAGACGCTCGCTCCTACAATGAGCAGTTCTTC. The encoded protein is CASSPQDARSYNEQFF.

This clonotype occurred many times. This sequence joins TRBV29-1 and TRBJ2-5; the match to TRBD2 covers 12 bases. With V trimmed by 2 bases and J by 1 base, 2 bases remained unmatched. This CDR3 region has 15 residues. Per the germline V gene, CDR1 is SQVTM and CDR2 is ANQGSEA. The DNA of the CDR3 is TGCAGCGTTGAAAGACTAGCGGGGGTCCAAGAGACCCAGTACTTC. The encoded protein is CSVERLAGVQETQYF.

This clonotype showed up many times. The chain is built from TRBV2 and TRBJ2-3; D is uncertain. The CDR3 is 10 amino acids. Germline CDR1 reads SNHLY; CDR2 reads FYNNEI. Trimming took off 4 bases at V and 4 bases at J, with 0 bases between the two ends. DNA for the CDR3: TGTGCCAGCAGTGCAGATACGCAGTATTTT. Translated, it gives CASSADTQYF.

The chain employs TRBV21-1 and TRBJ2-5; the table's D gene call, TRBD1, was not cross checked with the DNA. TRBV21-1 is assigned pseudogene status. This CDR3 has 15 amino acids. The CDR3 reads CASSGTDREQETQYF. Here the CDR3 DNA reads TGTGCCAGCAGCGGGACGGACAGGGAGCAAGAGACCCAGTACTTC.

This clonotype has ten or more counts. This chain uses TRBV4-1 with TRBJ1-4; D is ambiguous. Germline lookup yields CDR1 MGHRA and CDR2 YSYEKL. The CDR3 has 14 amino acids. Between the trimmed V and J ends, which lost 1 base and 2 bases, there was a span of 5 bases. CDR3: CASSQAGTNEKLFF. The CDR3 nucleotides read TGCGCCAGCAGCCAAGCGGGGACTAATGAAAAACTGTTTTTT.

The chain employs TRBV6-2 or TRBV6-3 and TRBJ2-7; D might be TRBD2 (5 bases). The germline CDR1 and CDR2 sequences are MNHEY and SVGEGT. V was cut by 0 bases and J by 6 bases, with 12 bases left in between. The CDR3 sequence is 14 residues long. CDR3 sequence reads: CASSYSTRSGEQYF. The CDR3 bases are TGTGCCAGCAGTTACTCTACTAGATCAGGCGAGCAGTACTTC.

The chain has TRBV19 and TRBJ1-5; perhaps TRBD1 as D (5 bases). This CDR3 has 13 residues. Trimming removed 7 bases from V and 9 bases from J, with 16 bases in between. CDR1 is LNHDA, CDR2 SQIVND, per germline (reference sequence). The CDR3 region has the DNA TGTGCCAGTACCGGGGGTCAGACCTTGCCCCAGCATTTT. Encoded protein: CASTGGQTLPQHF. Using reference TRBV19 and TRBJ1-5 for the parts outside the CDR3, the full variable domain is DGGITQSPKYLFRKEGQNVTLSCEQNLNHDAMYWYRQDPGQGLRLIYYSQIVNDFQKGDIAEGYSVSREKKESFPLTVTSAQKNPTAFYLCASTGGQTLPQHFGDGTRLSIL.

This clonotype was counted at least ten times. The chain has TRBV5-1 and TRBJ2-2, with TRBD1 matching 8 bases. Germline CDR1 reads SGHRS; CDR2 reads YFSETQ. The V gene end was trimmed by 7 bases and the J gene end by 1 base; junction bases not matched to a gene: 6. CDR3 size: 15 residues. The CDR3 loop is CASQEGQGNTGELFF. The DNA for the CDR3 is TGCGCCAGCCAGGAAGGACAGGGGAACACCGGGGAGCTGTTTTTT.

This chain uses TRBV5-1 with TRBJ1-4, with D possibly matching TRBD1 (5 bases). Trimming cost V 0 bases and J 2 bases, with 8 bases left between them. The CDR3 totals 15 residues. CDR1 and CDR2 (germline): SGHRS, YFSETQ. The CDR3 reads CASSLEGRTNEKLFF. DNA of the CDR3: TGCGCCAGCAGCTTGGAGGGACGGACTAATGAAAAACTGTTTTTT.

The rearrangement joins TRBV7-6 to TRBJ1-1; D perhaps matches TRBD1 (5 bases). The CDR3 has 14 residues. Trimming left V 0 bases short and J 10 bases short, with 15 bases between. In germline, CDR1 is SGHVS, CDR2 FNYEAQ. The CDR3 DNA reads TGTGCCAGCAGCTTAGCAAGGGGCAGCCGGGGAGCTTTCTTT. It specifies CASSLARGSRGAFF.

This clonotype was observed a few times. The chain carries TRBV20-1 and TRBJ2-1; tentative D call: TRBD2 (6 bases). V shed 8 bases and J shed 4 bases, with 18 bases lying between them. The CDR3 has 14 residues. The germline V gene encodes CDR1 DFQATT and CDR2 SNEGSKA (reference sequence). CDR3 bases: TGCAGTCTTAGAACGTGGGACTTTTACAATGAGCAGTTCTTC. Translated: CSLRTWDFYNEQFF.

This clonotype has at least ten counts. This chain joins TRBV3-1 and TRBJ2-2; D remains ambiguous. The CDR3 is 14 amino acids. The germline V gene has CDR1 LGHDT and CDR2 YNNKEL (reference sequence). V lost 2 bases, J lost 1 base, and 5 bases lay in between. The CDR3 DNA sequence: TGTGCCAGCAGCCAACTCCTGAACACCGGGGAGCTGTTTTTT. Translating gives CASSQLLNTGELFF.

This clonotype appeared a few times. The chain employs TRBV6-1 and TRBJ1-4, with no clear D. Trimming removed 5 bases at V and 4 bases at J, with 11 bases between. The CDR3 spans 14 residues. Germline-derived CDR1 and CDR2 are MNHNS and SASEGT. CDR3 DNA: TGTGCCAGCAGTCATCCAACTTTTAATGAAAAACTGTTTTTT. Protein sequence: CASSHPTFNEKLFF.

The chain employs TRBV6-2 or TRBV6-3 and TRBJ1-5; D not certain. The ends were cut back, 7 bases at V and 0 bases at J, with 10 bases in the middle. The germline gives CDR1 MNHEY, CDR2 SVGEGT. The CDR3 has 14 amino acids. The CDR3 here is CASTSQLSNQPQHF. The DNA of the CDR3 is TGTGCCAGCACCTCACAGCTTAGCAATCAGCCCCAGCATTTT.

The chain joins TRBV28 to TRBJ2-7, with TRBD1 matching 9 bases. The V segment lost 7 bases and the J segment 4 bases; nucleotides outside the gene matches: 11. CDR1 is MDHEN, CDR2 SYDVKM, per germline. CDR3 length: 15 residues. As DNA, the CDR3 is TGTGCCAGCATTGCCGGGACAGGGACTTCTTACGAGCAGTACGTC. This translates into CASIAGTGTSYEQYV.

V usage is TRBV28 and J usage is TRBJ1-1; 7 positions match TRBD1. V gave up 6 bases and J gave up 0 bases; unmatched junction bases: 13. The CDR3 covers 17 residues. Per germline, CDR1 MDHEN and CDR2 SYDVKM. The DNA of the CDR3 is TGTGCCAGCAGCCCCCTGGGGCAGGGGGAGATGAACACTGAAGCTTTCTTT. It yields the protein CASSPLGQGEMNTEAFF.

The chain couples TRBV12-3 or TRBV12-4 to TRBJ2-7; D may be TRBD1 (6 bases). V was clipped by 5 bases and J by 3 bases, with 14 bases between them. The CDR3 spans 14 residues. The CDR3 bases are TGTGCCAGCAGTCGCTGGACAGTCGGCTACGAGCAGTACTTC. Amino acid sequence: CASSRWTVGYEQYF.

This clonotype has just a few counts. The V and J genes are TRBV20-1 and TRBJ1-2; tentative D call: TRBD1 (5 bases). The CDR3 spans 13 residues. Trimming removed 1 base at V and 2 bases at J, with 8 bases between. Germline V gene sequence: CDR1 DFQATT, CDR2 SNEGSKA (reference sequence). CDR3 nucleotide sequence: TGCAGTGCTAGAGTAGGGGAAAACTATGGCTACACCTTC. Protein product: CSARVGENYGYTF.

This sequence joins TRBV6-2 or TRBV6-3 and TRBJ1-5; 7 nucleotides match TRBD1. Germline V gives CDR1 MNHEY, CDR2 SVGEGT. The V segment lost 6 bases and the J segment 4 bases; nucleotides outside the gene matches: 3. The CDR3 contains 13 residues. The CDR3 DNA is TGTGCCAGCAGCGGACAGGCTAATCAGCCCCAGCATTTT. Its protein product is CASSGQANQPQHF.

The chain employs TRBV20-1 and TRBJ2-5; either TRBD1 or TRBD2 may fit D (5 bases each). Trimming shortened V by 3 bases and J by 7 bases, and 12 bases separated the two germline ends. CDR3 size: 12 residues. Germline V gene data show CDR1 as DFQATT and CDR2 as SNEGSKA (reference sequence). The CDR3 here is CSARGPAGTQYF. Here the CDR3 DNA reads TGCAGTGCTAGGGGACCGGCCGGGACCCAGTACTTC.

The J gene is TRBJ2-2, the V gene TRBV3-1; D is ambiguous. The length of the CDR3 is 15 residues. Germline V gene data show CDR1 as LGHDT and CDR2 as YNNKEL (reference sequence). Trimming took 3 bases from V and 2 from J, leaving 10 bases between them. The CDR3 loop is CASSQGWRNTGELFF. The CDR3 DNA sequence: TGTGCCAGCAGCCAGGGGTGGCGTAACACCGGGGAGCTGTTTTTT.

The chain has TRBV10-3 and TRBJ2-1; D possibly corresponds to TRBD1 (6 bases). V lost 9 bases to trimming and J lost 7 bases, with 13 bases between them. In germline, CDR1 is ENHRY, CDR2 SYGVKD. The CDR3 consists of 12 residues. The CDR3 sequence is CAILNRENEQFF. For the CDR3, the DNA is TGTGCCATTTTAAACAGGGAAAATGAGCAGTTCTTC.

This clonotype showed up just once. The rearrangement links TRBV5-4 to TRBJ2-3, with D perhaps matching TRBD1 (6 bases). Trimming removed 0 bases from V and 1 base from J, with 12 bases in between. Germline values: CDR1 SGHNT, CDR2 YYREEE (reference sequence). This CDR3 has 16 residues. The CDR3 nucleotides read TGTGCCAGCAGCTTGGTTCAGGGGCTCCGCACAGATACGCAGTATTTT. This codes for CASSLVQGLRTDTQYF. The variable domain in full, completed from reference TRBV5-4 and TRBJ2-3, reads ETGVTQSPTHLIKTRGQQVTLRCSSQSGHNTVSWYQQALGQGPQFIFQYYREEENGRGNFPPRFSGLQFPNYSSELNVNALELDDSALYLCASSLVQGLRTDTQYFGPGTRLTVL.

This clonotype appeared a few times. This chain connects TRBV6-1 to TRBJ2-7, with TRBD1 identical over 9 bases. Germline assignment: CDR1 MNHNS and CDR2 SASEGT. The CDR3 contains 15 residues. With 4 bases clipped from V and 2 bases from J, the junction kept 6 bases outside the gene matches. The CDR3, as DNA: TGTGCCAGCAGTGGAACCGGGACAGGGCCCTACGAGCAGTACTTC. Translation gives CASSGTGTGPYEQYF.

This chain links TRBV28 with TRBJ2-6, with D perhaps matching TRBD1 (6 bases). The CDR3 extends over 17 amino acids. CDR1 and CDR2 (germline): MDHEN, SYDVKM. V dropped 10 bases and J dropped 0 bases, with 19 bases sitting between them. The CDR3 nucleotides are TGTGCCACTTGGAACAGGGCAAGGACCTCTGGGGCCAACGTCCTGACTTTC. The encoded protein is CATWNRARTSGANVLTF.

The chain links TRBV20-1 to TRBJ1-2; TRBD1 is a possible D gene (5 bases). The germline CDR1 and CDR2 sequences are DFQATT and SNEGSKA (reference sequence). The germline V and J ends were trimmed by 2 bases and 3 bases, with 16 bases remaining between them. This CDR3 comprises 15 residues. CDR3 loop: CSARPGALRDYGYTF. The CDR3 bases are TGCAGTGCTAGACCCGGGGCGCTACGCGACTATGGCTACACCTTC.

In its sample, this clonotype was seen a few times. This chain joins TRBV24-1 and TRBJ1-2; D is ambiguous. The V end was cut by 3 bases, the J end by 4 bases, with 5 bases between. Germline assignment: CDR1 KGHDR and CDR2 SFDVKD. The CDR3 has 12 residues. CDR3 nucleotides: TGTGCCACCAGTGATGTTGGCTATGGCTACACCTTC. As protein: CATSDVGYGYTF.

The chain has TRBV27 and TRBJ2-5; 7 bases align to TRBD1. This CDR3 comprises 14 residues. Germline V CDR1 and CDR2: MNHEY, SMNVEV (reference sequence). V lost 8 bases and J lost 2; bases outside the gene matches: 8. The CDR3, as DNA: TGTGCCAGCCGCGAAGGGGACAGACAAGAGACCCAGTACTTC. Encoded protein: CASREGDRQETQYF.